The clone carrying this TCR beta chain showed up just a few times. These data originate in a study of T cell repertoires in cytomegalovirus infection. Germline V lookup: CDR1 SGHTA, CDR2 FQGNSA. V was pared by 3 bases and J by 8 bases, with 12 bases between. CDR3 length equals 13 residues. One entry per CDR3 protein results from TCRdb running MiXCR on the reads. The sample has roughly 300,000 distinct CDR3 sequences; 9.5% are singletons. The rearrangement links TRBV7-2 to TRBJ2-3; tentatively, D is TRBD1 (5 bases). The sequenced sample consisted of PBMCs. This clonotype was obtained from a human donor in good health (CMV status not recorded). Some clones in this sample may be carry-over from other donors' samples. In DNA, the CDR3 is TGTGCCAGCAGCTTGGGTTTTAGGGGTACGCAGTATTTT. It codes for CASSLGFRGTQYF.